Each of the 10 T cell receptor beta chains below was sequenced from the same sample in a study of blood T cell repertoires in COVID-19. The method was immunoSEQ multiplex PCR; TCRdb's version includes in-frame clones alone and lacks a portion of them. The sample lists fewer than 250,000 clones, almost 85% seen once, with about 9.1% in the top ten. The sample was PBMCs or T cells enriched from blood (not recorded which). These receptors originate from a woman aged 45-65 years with acute COVID-19.

The DNA for the CDR3 is TGTGCCAGCAGCCCCCGTAGAGCGGGGGCCACGAACACCGGGGAGCTGTTTTTT. Its translation: CASSPRRAGATNTGELFF. The rearrangement joins TRBV5-4 to TRBJ2-2; TRBD2 agrees at 8 bases. Germline-derived CDR1 and CDR2 are SGHNT and YYREEE (reference sequence). Trimming cost V 4 bases and J 0 bases; bases outside gene matches: 11. The CDR3 is 18 amino acids. Full variable domain (rest looked up from reference TRBV5-4 and TRBJ2-2): ETGVTQSPTHLIKTRGQQVTLRCSSQSGHNTVSWYQQALGQGPQFIFQYYREEENGRGNFPPRFSGLQFPNYSSELNVNALELDDSALYLCASSPRRAGATNTGELFFGEGSRLTVL.

This chain uses TRBV7-2 with TRBJ1-1, with 10 nucleotides matching TRBD1. Germline V gene data show CDR1 as SGHTA and CDR2 as FQGNSA. The CDR3 is 15 residues long. V gave up 5 bases and J gave up 6 bases; unmatched junction bases: 9. The CDR3 is CASSPWDRGFSEAFF. CDR3 DNA: TGTGCCAGCAGCCCGTGGGACAGGGGATTCTCTGAAGCTTTCTTT. Drawing the rest from reference TRBV7-2 and TRBJ1-1, the complete variable domain is GAGVSQSPSNKVTEKGKDVELRCDPISGHTALYWYRQSLGQGLEFLIYFQGNSAPDKSGLPSDRFSAERTGGSVSTLTIQRTQQEDSAVYLCASSPWDRGFSEAFFGQGTRLTVV.

The chain uses TRBV18 and TRBJ1-4, with D possibly matching TRBD1 (5 bases). Deletions cut 2 bases from V and 5 bases from J, with 9 bases between. The CDR3 consists of 14 residues. Germline values: CDR1 KGHSH, CDR2 LQKENI. CDR3 loop: CASSPEQVNEKLFF. As DNA, the CDR3 is TGTGCCAGCTCACCAGAACAGGTGAATGAAAAACTGTTTTTT. Full variable domain (missing parts from reference TRBV18 and TRBJ1-4): NAGVMQNPRHLVRRRGQEARLRCSPMKGHSHVYWYRQLPEEGLKFMVYLQKENIIDESGMPKERFSAEFPKEGPSILRIQQVVRGDSAAYFCASSPEQVNEKLFFGSGTQLSVL.

J is TRBJ1-1 and V is TRBV29-1; D may be TRBD1 (6 bases). V gave up 7 bases and J gave up 5 bases, with 17 bases separating them. This CDR3 spans 13 amino acids. Germline V gene sequence: CDR1 SQVTM, CDR2 ANQGSEA. As DNA, the CDR3 is TGCAGCGCGTCTGCAGGGGCGCTGACTGAAGCTTTCTTT. Its translation: CSASAGALTEAFF.

This rearrangement joins TRBV29-1 to TRBJ2-1, with TRBD2 matching over 9 bases. V was clipped by 1 base and J by 0 bases; unmatched bases: 4. The CDR3 spans 16 residues. From germline, CDR1 is SQVTM and CDR2 ANQGSEA. The CDR3 region has the DNA TGCAGCGTTGAAGGGGGAGCGGGGGGCTCCTACAATGAGCAGTTCTTC. Translating it yields CSVEGGAGGSYNEQFF.

About this clone itself: The same CDR3 also results from other DNA sequences found in this sample. The rearrangement uses TRBV6-1 and TRBJ1-1, with D possibly being TRBD1 (5 bases). V gave up 1 base and J gave up 0 bases, with 9 bases separating them. The CDR3 consists of 15 residues. From germline, CDR1 is MNHNS and CDR2 SASEGT. The CDR3 DNA reads as TGTGCCAGCAGTGAAGTGGGCAGGGTGAACACTGAAGCTTTCTTT. This encodes CASSEVGRVNTEAFF.

The V and J genes are TRBV30 and TRBJ1-2, with 11 positions matching TRBD1. Germline V CDR1 and CDR2: GTSNPN, SVGIG (reference sequence). CDR3 size: 12 residues. Trimming cost V 4 bases and J 10 bases; bases outside gene matches: 5. DNA of the CDR3: TGTGCCTGGACCGGGACAGGGGGTCTCTACACCTTC. As protein: CAWTGTGGLYTF.

The chain recombines TRBV6-2 or TRBV6-3 with TRBJ1-6, with D hard to call. Per germline, CDR1 MNHEY and CDR2 SVGEGT. The ends were cut back, 2 bases at V and 5 bases at J, with 7 bases in the middle. The CDR3 consists of 14 residues. In nucleotides, the CDR3 is TGTGCCAGCAGTTACGGGCAGCATAATTCACCCCTCCACTTT. It encodes CASSYGQHNSPLHF.

The rearrangement links TRBV5-1 to TRBJ2-7; D possibly corresponds to TRBD2 (6 bases). The V end was cut by 0 bases, the J end by 2 bases, with 15 bases between. The germline CDR1 and CDR2 sequences are SGHRS and YFSETQ. The CDR3 has 16 residues. The CDR3 region is CASSLAGGARTYEQYF. CDR3 coding DNA: TGCGCCAGCAGCTTGGCCGGCGGGGCCAGAACCTACGAGCAGTACTTC.

This chain links TRBV7-3 with TRBJ1-1, with 9 bases that match TRBD1. The CDR3 runs 14 residues. CDR1 is SGHTA, CDR2 FQGTGA, per germline. V lost 5 bases and J lost 3; bases outside the gene matches: 4. In nucleotides, the CDR3 is TGTGCCAGCAGCCGGGACAGGGTCGACACTGAAGCTTTCTTT. Protein product: CASSRDRVDTEAFF.